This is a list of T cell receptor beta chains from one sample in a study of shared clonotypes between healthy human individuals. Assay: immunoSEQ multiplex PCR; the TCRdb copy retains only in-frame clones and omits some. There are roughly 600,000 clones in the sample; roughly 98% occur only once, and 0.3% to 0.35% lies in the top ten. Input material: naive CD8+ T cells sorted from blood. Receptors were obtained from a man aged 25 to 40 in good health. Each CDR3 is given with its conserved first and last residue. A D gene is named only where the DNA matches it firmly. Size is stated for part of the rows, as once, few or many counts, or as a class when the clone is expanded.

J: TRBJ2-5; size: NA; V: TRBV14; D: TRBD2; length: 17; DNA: TGTGCCAGCAGCCTAGGTCGTGTACTAGCGGGAGGAGAGACCCAGTACTTC; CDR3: CASSLGRVLAGGETQYF
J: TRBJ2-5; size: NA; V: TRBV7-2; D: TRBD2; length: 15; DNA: TGTGCCAGCAGCTCGACTAGCGGGAGCCAAGAGACCCAGTACTTC; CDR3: CASSSTSGSQETQYF
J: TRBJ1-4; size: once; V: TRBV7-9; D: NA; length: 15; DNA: TGTGCCAGCAGCTTCTTCGGGGGGACTAATGAAAAACTGTTTTTT; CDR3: CASSFFGGTNEKLFF
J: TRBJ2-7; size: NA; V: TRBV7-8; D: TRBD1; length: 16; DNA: TGTGCCAGCAGCTTAGTGGCAGGGGGCTTCACCTACGAGCAGTACTTC; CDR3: CASSLVAGGFTYEQYF
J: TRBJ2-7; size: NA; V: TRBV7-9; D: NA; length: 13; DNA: TGTGCCAGCAGCTCCCGGACAGCCTACGAGCAGTACTTC; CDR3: CASSSRTAYEQYF
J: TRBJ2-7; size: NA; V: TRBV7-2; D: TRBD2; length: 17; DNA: TGTGCCAGCAGCGCTACCAACTCGGCGGGAGGGCCGTACGAGCAGTACTTC; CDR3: CASSATNSAGGPYEQYF
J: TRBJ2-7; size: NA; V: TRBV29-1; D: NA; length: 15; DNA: TGCAGCGCCTATGGGCCTGTAGGAAACTCCTACGAGCAGTACTTC; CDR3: CSAYGPVGNSYEQYF
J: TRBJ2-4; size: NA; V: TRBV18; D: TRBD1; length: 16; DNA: TGTGCCAGCTCACCACCGGGACAGGGGACCAAAAACATTCAGTACTTC; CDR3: CASSPPGQGTKNIQYF
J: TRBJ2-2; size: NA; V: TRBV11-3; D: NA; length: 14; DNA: TGTGCCAGCAGCCCACATGCGAACACCGGGGAGCTGTTTTTT; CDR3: CASSPHANTGELFF
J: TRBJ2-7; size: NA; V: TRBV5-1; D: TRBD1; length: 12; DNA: TGCGCCAGCAGCTGGACAGGGGACGAGCAGTACTTC; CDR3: CASSWTGDEQYF
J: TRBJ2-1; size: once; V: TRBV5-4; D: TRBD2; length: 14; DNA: TGTGCCAGCAGCTACACAGCGGGAGGTAATGAGCAGTTCTTC; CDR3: CASSYTAGGNEQFF
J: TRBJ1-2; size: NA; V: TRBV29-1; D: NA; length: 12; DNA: TGCAGCGTCGCCGGGACGGGATATGGCTACACCTTC; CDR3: CSVAGTGYGYTF
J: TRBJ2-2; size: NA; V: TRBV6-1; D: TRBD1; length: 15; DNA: TGTGCCAGCAGACCCACAGGGGTAGCGTCCGGGGAGCTGTTTTTT; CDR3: CASRPTGVASGELFF
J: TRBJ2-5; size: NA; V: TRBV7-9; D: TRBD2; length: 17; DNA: TGTGCCAGCAGCCCGGTGGGTAGCGGGAGGTCTCAAGAGACCCAGTACTTC; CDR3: CASSPVGSGRSQETQYF
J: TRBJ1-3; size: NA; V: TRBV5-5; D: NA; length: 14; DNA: TGTGCCAGCGCAGGGCCCAATTCTGGAAACACCATATATTTT; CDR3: CASAGPNSGNTIYF
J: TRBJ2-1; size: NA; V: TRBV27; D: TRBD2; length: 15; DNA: TGTGCCAGCAGTTTATCTCGGGGGGGTAGCAATGAGCAGTTCTTC; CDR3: CASSLSRGGSNEQFF
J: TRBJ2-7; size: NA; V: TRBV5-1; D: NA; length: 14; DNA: TGCGCCAGCAGCTCCCGGGACACATCCTACGAGCAGTACTTC; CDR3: CASSSRDTSYEQYF
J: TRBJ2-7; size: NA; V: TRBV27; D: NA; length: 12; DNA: TGTGCCACCCGGGGGCTTGCCTACGAGCAGTACTTC; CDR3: CATRGLAYEQYF
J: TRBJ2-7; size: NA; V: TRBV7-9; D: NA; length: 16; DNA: TGTGCCAGCAGCTTAGACAGCCTTTTAAGCTCCTACGAGCAGTACTTC; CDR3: CASSLDSLLSSYEQYF
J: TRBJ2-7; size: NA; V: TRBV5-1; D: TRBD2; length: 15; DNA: TGCGCCAGCAGCACCCCAGAGCGGGGGACCTACGAGCAGTACTTC; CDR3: CASSTPERGTYEQYF
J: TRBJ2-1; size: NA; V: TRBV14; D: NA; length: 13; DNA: TGTGCCAGCAGCCAAGTCTGGGGGGATGAGCAGTTCTTC; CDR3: CASSQVWGDEQFF
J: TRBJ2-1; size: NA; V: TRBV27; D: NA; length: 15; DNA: TGTGCCAGCAGTTTAACGGCAGGTCCCTACAATGAGCAGTTCTTC; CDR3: CASSLTAGPYNEQFF
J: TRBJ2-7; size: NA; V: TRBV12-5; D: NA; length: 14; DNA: TGTGCTAGTGGAAGGCCGCCGGACAGTTTCGAGCAGTACTTC; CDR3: CASGRPPDSFEQYF
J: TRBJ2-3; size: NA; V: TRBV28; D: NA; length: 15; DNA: TGTGCCAGCAACCACGGGCCCGACAACACAGATACGCAGTATTTT; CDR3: CASNHGPDNTDTQYF
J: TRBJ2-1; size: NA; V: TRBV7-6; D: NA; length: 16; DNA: TGTGCCAGCAGCTTAGCGCTGGACAGCTCCTACAATGAGCAGTTCTTC; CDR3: CASSLALDSSYNEQFF
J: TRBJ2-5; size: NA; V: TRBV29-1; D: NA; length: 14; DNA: TGCAGCGTTGTTTTTCCAGGGTTCGGGGAGACCCAGTACTTC; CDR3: CSVVFPGFGETQYF
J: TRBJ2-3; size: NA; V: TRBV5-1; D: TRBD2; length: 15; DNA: TGCGCCAGCAGCCTGGGCGGGGGGAGCACAGATACGCAGTATTTT; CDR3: CASSLGGGSTDTQYF
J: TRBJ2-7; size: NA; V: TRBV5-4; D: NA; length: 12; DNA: TGTGCCAGCAGCAGGGACTCCTACGAGCAGTACTTC; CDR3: CASSRDSYEQYF